The T cell receptor beta chain under discussion was sequenced for a study of blood T cell repertoires in COVID-19. Study overall: T cells, B-cell-depleted T cells, or PBMCs provided the cDNA or gDNA that served as material.

Clones were read by immunoSEQ multiplex PCR, and TCRdb kept only the in-frame ones, dropping some. Counted here are some 300,000 clones, around 90% occurring once; the ten biggest clones make up over 5.5%. This CDR3 has 13 amino acids. Germline V lookup: CDR1 SGHNT, CDR2 YENEEA. Between the trimmed V and J ends, which lost 5 bases and 3 bases, there was a span of 11 bases. Sequences were obtained from peripheral blood. The genes are TRBV11-3 and TRBJ2-7; no clear D. The sequence was obtained from a woman in her 50s with COVID-19, enrolled during active disease. The CDR3: CASSHGPDYEQYF. The CDR3 coding sequence is TGTGCCAGCAGCCATGGTCCAGACTACGAGCAGTACTTC. The complete variable domain, with remaining parts taken from reference TRBV11-3 and TRBJ2-7, reads EAGVVQSPRYKIIEKKQPVAFWCNPISGHNTLYWYLQNLGQGPELLIRYENEEAVDDSQLPKDRFSAERLKGVDSTLKIQPAELGDSAVYLCASSHGPDYEQYFGPGTRLTVT.